The next 5 T cell receptor beta chains were all read from a single sample in a study of blood T cell repertoires in COVID-19. The table came from immunoSEQ multiplex PCR; TCRdb's copy has only in-frame clones and leaves some out. The table lists 100,000 to 120,000 clones, approximately 90% of them singletons. Sequenced sample: peripheral blood. The receptors were gathered from a woman aged 50 to 60 with acute or convalescent COVID-19.

The rearrangement uses TRBV5-5 and TRBJ2-7; 7 nucleotides line up with TRBD2. With V trimmed by 0 bases and J by 5 bases, 11 bases remained unmatched. CDR1 is SGHKS and CDR2 is YYEKEE in the germline V gene (reference sequence). The CDR3 covers 16 residues. CDR3 region: CASSLVGGQNNDEQYF. In DNA, the CDR3 is TGTGCCAGCAGCTTGGTGGGAGGGCAGAATAACGACGAGCAGTACTTC.

This clone occurred a few times. V is TRBV7-8 and J is TRBJ2-1; 8 bases fit TRBD1. Germline trimming cut 6 bases from V and 6 bases from J; bases unmatched to any gene: 13. Germline V gene lookup returns CDR1 SGHVS and CDR2 FQNEAQ. The CDR3 has 16 residues. The CDR3 nucleotides are TGTGCCAGCAGGAAGTCAGGGGGCAAAATTCTCAATGAGCAGTTCTTC. Translating gives CASRKSGGKILNEQFF.

The rearrangement links TRBV5-1 to TRBJ2-5, with 7 bases lining up with TRBD1. CDR3 size: 14 residues. The J segment lost 5 bases and the V segment lost 0 bases, leaving 4 bases of the junction unmatched. Germline assignment: CDR1 SGHRS and CDR2 YFSETQ. For the CDR3, the DNA is TGCGCCAGCAGCTTGGAGGGGGCGGGTGAGACCCAGTACTTC. Amino acids: CASSLEGAGETQYF.

J is TRBJ1-1 and V is TRBV6-6, with D hard to call. The CDR3 has 11 amino acids. Germline V gene lookup returns CDR1 MNHNY and CDR2 SVGAGI (reference sequence). Trimming removed 4 bases from V and 4 bases from J, with 4 bases in between. The CDR3 DNA follows: TGTGCCAGCAGTTGGAGCACTGAAGCTTTCTTT. Amino acid sequence: CASSWSTEAFF.

This chain connects TRBV6-5 to TRBJ1-1, with 8 bases lining up with TRBD1. The CDR3 is 14 amino acids. V dropped 4 bases and J dropped 7; count of bases not matched to a gene: 8. Germline V gives CDR1 MNHEY, CDR2 SVGAGI. CDR3 sequence: CASSLTGVRLEAFF. CDR3 nucleotide sequence: TGTGCCAGCAGTTTGACAGGGGTTCGGCTTGAAGCTTTCTTT.